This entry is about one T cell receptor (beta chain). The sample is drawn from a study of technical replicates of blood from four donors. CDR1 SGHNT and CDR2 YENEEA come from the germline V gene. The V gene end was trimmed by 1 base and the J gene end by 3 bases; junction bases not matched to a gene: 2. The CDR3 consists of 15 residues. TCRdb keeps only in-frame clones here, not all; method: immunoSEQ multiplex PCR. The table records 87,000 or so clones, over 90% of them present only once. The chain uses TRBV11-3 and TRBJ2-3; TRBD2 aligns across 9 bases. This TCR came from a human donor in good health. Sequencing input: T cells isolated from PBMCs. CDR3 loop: CASSLVAGATDTQYF. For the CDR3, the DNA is TGTGCCAGCAGCTTAGTAGCGGGAGCGACAGATACGCAGTATTTT.